The text below deals with one T cell receptor (beta chain). Its antigen is currently not known. The input lacks base qualities; no much larger clone sits a single base away. The data belong to a study of technical replicates of blood from a few donors listed by TCRdb under 2017. The CDR3 covers 17 residues, taking in both the cysteine and the phenylalanine. Only the CDR3 part of the read is kept: 51 bases, read in frame from the first base. Preparation of the library involved the immunoSEQ multiplex PCR assay. TCRdb took this table from immuneACCESS and kept in-frame rearrangements with V and J called. Such tables lack part of the clones; where checked against another copy, unresolved V genes explain under half of the gap, and the rest is unexplained. The sample table holds tens of thousands of clones, of which about 92% were seen once. The ten largest clones add up to about 4.6% of the sample.

What was sequenced was PBMCs. This sequence was found in a human donor in good health. Some clones in this sample may be carry-over from other donors' samples. The chain joins TRBV21-1 to TRBJ2-1; whether TRBD2, the table's D call, matches the DNA was not checked. TRBV21-1 is reported as a pseudogene. The CDR3 sequence is CASSKVGKRYLYNEQFF. The bases read TGTGCCAGCAGCAAAGTGGGTAAGCGGTACCTTTACAATGAGCAGTTCTTC.